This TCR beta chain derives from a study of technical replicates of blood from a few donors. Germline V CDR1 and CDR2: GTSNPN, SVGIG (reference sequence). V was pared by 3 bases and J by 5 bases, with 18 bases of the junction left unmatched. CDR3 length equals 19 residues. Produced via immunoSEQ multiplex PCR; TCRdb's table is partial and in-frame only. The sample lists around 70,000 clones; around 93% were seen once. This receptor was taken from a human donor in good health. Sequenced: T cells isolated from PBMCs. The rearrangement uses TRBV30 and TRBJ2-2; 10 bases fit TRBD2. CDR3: CAWSPPVLRLAGSTGELFF. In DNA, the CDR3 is TGTGCCTGGAGCCCCCCGGTCCTGCGACTAGCGGGTTCTACCGGGGAGCTGTTTTTT. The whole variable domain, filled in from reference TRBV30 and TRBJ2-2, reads SQTIHQWPATLVQPVGSPLSLECTVEGTSNPNLYWYRQAAGRGLQLLFYSVGIGQISSEVPQNLSASRPQDRQFILSSKKLLLSDSGFYLCAWSPPVLRLAGSTGELFFGEGSRLTVL.